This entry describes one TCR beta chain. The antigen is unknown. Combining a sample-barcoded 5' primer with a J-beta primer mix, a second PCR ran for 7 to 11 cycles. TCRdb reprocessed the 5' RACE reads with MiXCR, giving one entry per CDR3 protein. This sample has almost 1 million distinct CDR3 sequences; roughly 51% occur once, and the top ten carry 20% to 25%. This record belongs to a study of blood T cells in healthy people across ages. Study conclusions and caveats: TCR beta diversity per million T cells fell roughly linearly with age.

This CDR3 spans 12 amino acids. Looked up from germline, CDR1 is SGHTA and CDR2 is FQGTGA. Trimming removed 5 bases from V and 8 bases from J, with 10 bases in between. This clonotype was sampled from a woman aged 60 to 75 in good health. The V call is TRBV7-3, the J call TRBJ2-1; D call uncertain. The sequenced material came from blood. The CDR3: CASSPDGHEQFF. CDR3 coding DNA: TGTGCCAGCAGCCCAGATGGGCATGAGCAGTTCTTC.